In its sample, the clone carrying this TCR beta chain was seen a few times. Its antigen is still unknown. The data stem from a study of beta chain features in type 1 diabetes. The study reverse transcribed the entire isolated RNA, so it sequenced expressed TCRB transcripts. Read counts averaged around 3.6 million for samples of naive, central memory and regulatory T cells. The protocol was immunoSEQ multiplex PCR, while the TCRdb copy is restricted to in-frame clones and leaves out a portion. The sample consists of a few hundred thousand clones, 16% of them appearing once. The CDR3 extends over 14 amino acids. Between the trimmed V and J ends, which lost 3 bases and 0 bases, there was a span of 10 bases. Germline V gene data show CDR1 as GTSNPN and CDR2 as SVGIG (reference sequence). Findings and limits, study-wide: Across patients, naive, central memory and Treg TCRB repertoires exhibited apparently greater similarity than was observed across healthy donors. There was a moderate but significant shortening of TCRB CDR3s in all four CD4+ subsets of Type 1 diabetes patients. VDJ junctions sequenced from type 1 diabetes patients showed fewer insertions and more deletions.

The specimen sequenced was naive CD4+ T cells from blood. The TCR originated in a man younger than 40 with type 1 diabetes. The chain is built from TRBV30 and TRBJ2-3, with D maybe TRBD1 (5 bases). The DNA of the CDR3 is TGTGCCTGGAGGGACATACCTAGCACAGATACGCAGTATTTT. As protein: CAWRDIPSTDTQYF.